This record covers a single T cell receptor (beta chain). Data came from immunoSEQ multiplex PCR; TCRdb stores just in-frame clones and leaves some out. The sample carries 300,000 or so clones, around 87% recorded once. This specimen belongs to a study of blood T cell repertoires in COVID-19. V lost 2 bases and J 11 bases, leaving 10 bases between the germline ends. Germline loops: CDR1 MNHNS, CDR2 SASEGT. CDR3 length equals 12 residues. The TCR originated in a woman aged 45 to 65 who had recovered from COVID-19. The material sequenced was peripheral blood. The chain is built from TRBV6-1 and TRBJ1-5; D unclear. CDR3 coding DNA: TGTGCCAGCAGTGAACTTCTTCGGGCCCAGCATTTT. It codes for CASSELLRAQHF.